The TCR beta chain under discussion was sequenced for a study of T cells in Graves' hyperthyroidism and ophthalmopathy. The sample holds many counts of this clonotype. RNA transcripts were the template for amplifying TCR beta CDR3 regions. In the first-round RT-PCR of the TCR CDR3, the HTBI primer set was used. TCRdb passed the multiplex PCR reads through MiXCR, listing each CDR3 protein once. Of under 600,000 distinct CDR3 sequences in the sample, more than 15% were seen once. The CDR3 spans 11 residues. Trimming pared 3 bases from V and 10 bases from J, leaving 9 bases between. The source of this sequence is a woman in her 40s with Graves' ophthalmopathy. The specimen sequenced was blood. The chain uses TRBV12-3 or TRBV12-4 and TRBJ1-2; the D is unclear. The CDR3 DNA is TGTGCCAGCAGTTTGGGTCGAAACTACACCTTC. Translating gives CASSLGRNYTF.